This T cell receptor (beta chain) was observed in a study of T cell repertoires in cytomegalovirus infection. Across the study: CMV infection plus the matching HLA type was flagged by public TCR beta signatures.

The V gene's germline CDR1 is SGHAT and CDR2 FQNNGV. The CDR3 spans 13 residues. Between the trimmed V and J ends, which lost 5 bases and 2 bases, there was a span of 9 bases. With regard to this clonotype: Antigen: not known.

Each CDR3 protein gets one entry after TCRdb re-called the reads with MiXCR. The sample has 150,000 to 200,000 distinct CDR3 sequences, about a tenth seen once. Findings and caveats of the study: Carriers of CMV and the relevant HLA type were discriminated by public TCR beta frequency. CMV-specific TCR beta clonotypes restricted by HLA-C dominated the ex vivo response.

This sequence originates from a human donor in good health (CMV status not recorded). Some clones in this sample may be carry-over from other donors' samples. The rearrangement links TRBV11-2 to TRBJ1-1; D not certain. Sequenced input: PBMCs. This CDR3 reads CASSLDDNTEAFF. The CDR3 nucleotides are TGTGCCAGCAGCCTTGATGATAACACTGAAGCTTTCTTT. The variable domain in full, with the rest retrieved from reference TRBV11-2 and TRBJ1-1, is EAGVAQSPRYKIIEKRQSVAFWCNPISGHATLYWYQQILGQGPKLLIQFQNNGVVDDSQLPKDRFSAERLKGVDSTLKIQPAKLEDSAVYLCASSLDDNTEAFFGQGTRLTVV.